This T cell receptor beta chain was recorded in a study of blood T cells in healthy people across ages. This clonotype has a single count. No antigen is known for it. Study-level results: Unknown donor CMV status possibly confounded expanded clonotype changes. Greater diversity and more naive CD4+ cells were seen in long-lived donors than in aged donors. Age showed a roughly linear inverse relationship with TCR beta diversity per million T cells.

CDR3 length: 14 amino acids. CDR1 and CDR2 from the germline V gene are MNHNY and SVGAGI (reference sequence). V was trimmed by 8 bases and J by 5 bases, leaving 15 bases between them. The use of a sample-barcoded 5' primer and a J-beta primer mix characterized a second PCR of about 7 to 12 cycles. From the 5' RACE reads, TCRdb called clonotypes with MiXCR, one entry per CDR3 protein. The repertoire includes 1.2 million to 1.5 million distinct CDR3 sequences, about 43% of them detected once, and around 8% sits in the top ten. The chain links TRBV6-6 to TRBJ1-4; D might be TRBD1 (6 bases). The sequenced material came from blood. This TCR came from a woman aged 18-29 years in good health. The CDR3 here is CASATGGLNEKLFF. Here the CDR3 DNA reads TGTGCCAGCGCCACCGGGGGCCTCAATGAAAAACTGTTTTTT.